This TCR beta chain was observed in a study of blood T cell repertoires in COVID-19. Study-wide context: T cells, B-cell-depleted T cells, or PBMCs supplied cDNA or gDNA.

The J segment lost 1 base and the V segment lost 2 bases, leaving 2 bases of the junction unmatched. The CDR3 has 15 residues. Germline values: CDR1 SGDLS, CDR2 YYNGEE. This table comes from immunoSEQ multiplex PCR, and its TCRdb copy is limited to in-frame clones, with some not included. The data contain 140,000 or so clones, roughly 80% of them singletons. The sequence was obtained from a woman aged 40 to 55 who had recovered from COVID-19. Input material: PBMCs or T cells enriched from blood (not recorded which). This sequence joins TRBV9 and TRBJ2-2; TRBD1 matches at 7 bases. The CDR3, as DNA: TGTGCCAGCAGCGTCCGACAGGGGAACACCGGGGAGCTGTTTTTT. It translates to CASSVRQGNTGELFF.